These 29 T cell receptor beta chains originate from one sample sequenced in a study of beta chain features in type 1 diabetes. General study results and limits: Across all four CD4+ subsets, people with type 1 diabetes showed modestly shorter TCRB CDR3s.

Their target antigens are unknown. Sequenced material consisted of expressed TCRB transcripts (all of the isolated RNA was reverse transcribed). The protocol was immunoSEQ multiplex PCR, while the TCRdb copy is restricted to in-frame clones and leaves out a portion. The repertoire includes 250,000 to 300,000 clones, approximately 24% of them detected once, and over 0.01% sits in the top ten. Source material: naive CD4+ T cells from blood. The receptors here all came from a woman in her 30s with type 1 diabetes.

The V call is TRBV7-8, the J call TRBJ2-7, with D possibly being TRBD2 (6 bases). The V gene's germline CDR1 is SGHVS and CDR2 FQNEAQ. Trimming cost V 1 base and J 5 bases, with 12 bases left between them. The CDR3 is 14 amino acids. Here the CDR3 reads CASSLGAWGDEQYF. The CDR3 nucleotides read TGTGCCAGCAGCTTAGGGGCATGGGGGGACGAGCAGTACTTC.

This clone was picked up a small number of times. The chain is built from TRBV6-5 and TRBJ2-7; the match to TRBD2 covers 14 bases. This CDR3 has 14 residues. With 5 bases clipped from V and 3 bases from J, the junction kept 0 bases outside the gene matches. Germline loops: CDR1 MNHEY, CDR2 SVGAGI. The CDR3 here is CASSGTSGSYEQYF. The CDR3 DNA sequence: TGTGCCAGCAGTGGGACTAGCGGGAGCTACGAGCAGTACTTC.

The V gene is TRBV6-5, the J gene TRBJ1-2; 11 nucleotides agree with TRBD1. The germline V gene has CDR1 MNHEY and CDR2 SVGAGI. Trimming took 5 bases from V and 7 from J; bases not matched to a gene: 3. The CDR3 runs 13 residues. In nucleotides, the CDR3 is TGTGCCAGCAGTCGCGGACAGGGGGCTGGCTACACCTTC. Residues: CASSRGQGAGYTF.

There are a few counts of this clone. This chain uses TRBV25-1 with TRBJ2-1; 11 bases align to TRBD2. V shed 3 bases, J shed 5 bases, and the junction held 3 bases outside the gene matches. There are 15 residues in the CDR3. From germline, CDR1 is MGHDK and CDR2 SYGVNS. The CDR3 loop reads CASSDRLAGNNEQFF. In DNA form, the CDR3 reads TGTGCCAGCAGTGATAGACTAGCGGGGAACAATGAGCAGTTCTTC.

J is TRBJ2-7 and V is TRBV15, with 7 bases aligning to TRBD1. CDR1 and CDR2 (germline): LNHNV, YYDKDF (reference sequence). This CDR3 has 15 residues. V was clipped by 1 base and J by 3 bases; unmatched bases: 6. The CDR3 DNA sequence: TGTGCCACCAGCAGAGGCCCGACAGGGATCTACGAGCAGTACTTC. This sequence encodes CATSRGPTGIYEQYF.

This clone was found a few times. The V gene is TRBV23-1, the J gene TRBJ2-1, with TRBD2 matching 10 bases. TRBV23-1 is marked as an open reading frame, function uncertain. The CDR3 consists of 18 residues. J gave up 0 bases and V 2 bases, and 7 bases lay outside the gene matches. CDR3: CASSQPHRTSGSYNEQFF. CDR3 DNA: TGCGCCAGCAGTCAACCGCATCGGACTAGCGGCTCCTACAATGAGCAGTTCTTC.

This sequence joins TRBV10-3 and TRBJ2-1; 11 nucleotides agree with TRBD1. V gave up 4 bases and J gave up 9 bases; unmatched junction bases: 8. CDR1 and CDR2 (germline): ENHRY, SYGVKD. The CDR3 sequence is 15 residues long. In DNA form, the CDR3 reads TGTGCCATCAGTGGACCGGGACAGGGGGAGGGTGAGCAGTTCTTC. Residues: CAISGPGQGEGEQFF.

This clone has a handful of counts. This chain uses TRBV27 with TRBJ2-1, with unresolved D. The germline V gene has CDR1 MNHEY and CDR2 SMNVEV (reference sequence). V lost 5 bases and J lost 6, with 14 bases in between. The length of the CDR3 is 14 residues. The CDR3 DNA reads TGTGCCAGCAGTGGCCTGACGGGTTTCAATGAGCAGTTCTTC. Protein: CASSGLTGFNEQFF.

Concerning this clone itself: Other DNA sequences from this sample encode an identical CDR3 as well. The chain uses TRBV5-1 and TRBJ2-7, with D unclear. This CDR3 has 13 residues. The V and J ends lost 0 bases and 0 bases respectively, with 4 bases between them. Germline V gene lookup returns CDR1 SGHRS and CDR2 YFSETQ. CDR3 nucleotides: TGCGCCAGCAGCTTGGGGAGCTCCTACGAGCAGTACTTC. Translated, it gives CASSLGSSYEQYF.

This chain uses TRBV18 with TRBJ2-3; 13 bases fit TRBD2. With V trimmed by 4 bases and J by 3 bases, 4 bases remained unmatched. Germline lookup yields CDR1 KGHSH and CDR2 LQKENI. There are 16 residues in the CDR3. The CDR3 nucleotides are TGTGCCAGCTCACGCGGACTAGCGGGAGAAACAGATACGCAGTATTTT. Protein sequence: CASSRGLAGETDTQYF.

This clone was counted a few times. The rearrangement uses TRBV7-2 and TRBJ2-3, with D maybe TRBD2 (6 bases). Germline lookup yields CDR1 SGHTA and CDR2 FQGNSA. V was pared by 4 bases and J by 0 bases, with 14 bases between. The CDR3 runs 16 residues. The CDR3 protein is CASSYHSGTSTDTQYF. The CDR3 coding sequence is TGTGCCAGCAGCTACCATAGCGGTACTAGCACAGATACGCAGTATTTT.

V gene TRBV6-1 combines with J gene TRBJ1-1; D remains ambiguous. Per the germline V gene, CDR1 is MNHNS and CDR2 is SASEGT. This CDR3 is built from 15 residues. Trimming took off 2 bases at V and 4 bases at J, with 14 bases between the two ends. In DNA, the CDR3 is TGTGCCAGCAGTGAACAACCGATGACTAGCACTGAAGCTTTCTTT. It is translated as CASSEQPMTSTEAFF.

This clone was observed a handful of times. This sequence joins TRBV27 and TRBJ2-7, with 9 bases aligning to TRBD1. V trimming: 5 bases; J trimming: 2 bases; junction bases outside the gene matches: 4. The germline V gene encodes CDR1 MNHEY and CDR2 SMNVEV (reference sequence). The CDR3 contains 14 residues. As DNA, the CDR3 is TGTGCCAGCAGTCCGAGACAGGGGGCCTACGAGCAGTACTTC. This gives the protein CASSPRQGAYEQYF.

This clone was detected a few times. The V gene is TRBV2, the J gene TRBJ1-1; weak D call: TRBD1 (6 bases). Trimming removed 6 bases from V and 6 bases from J, with 17 bases in between. The CDR3 is 14 residues long. Germline V lookup: CDR1 SNHLY, CDR2 FYNNEI. The CDR3 nucleotides are TGTGCCAGCAGGGATAGAACAGGGTATTCTGAAGCTTTCTTT. Its translation is CASRDRTGYSEAFF.

The V and J genes are TRBV29-1 and TRBJ1-2; 7 bases are a match to TRBD1. This CDR3 has 13 amino acids. In germline, CDR1 is SQVTM, CDR2 ANQGSEA. The ends lost 4 bases at V and 8 bases at J; junction bases unmatched: 10. The CDR3 bases are TGCAGCGTTGTGTCAGGGGGAATTTTCGGCTACACCTTC. It codes for CSVVSGGIFGYTF.

This sequence joins TRBV28 and TRBJ1-2, with 8 bases identical to TRBD1. The CDR3 has 17 amino acids. The trim removed 7 bases at V and 12 bases at J, leaving 25 bases unmatched. Germline-derived CDR1 and CDR2 are MDHEN and SYDVKM. The CDR3 here is CASTPNFGQGPNSWDTF. The CDR3 region has the DNA TGTGCCAGCACACCTAATTTCGGACAGGGCCCAAATAGTTGGGACACCTTC.

This clone was recorded once. The rearrangement joins TRBV18 to TRBJ1-5, with D hard to call. Germline CDR1 is KGHSH and CDR2 is LQKENI. CDR3 length: 13 amino acids. The ends were cut back, 2 bases at V and 5 bases at J, with 7 bases in the middle. The CDR3 DNA reads TGTGCCAGCTCACCAAGGAGGGATCAGCCCCAGCATTTT. Amino acid sequence: CASSPRRDQPQHF.

This clone was counted only a few times. The CDR3, as DNA: TGCGCCAGCAAGGGGGATGGTGGTTACGAGCAGTACTTC. This codes for CASKGDGGYEQYF. The rearrangement links TRBV5-1 to TRBJ2-7, with TRBD1 as a possible D gene (6 bases). The V gene lost 6 bases and the J gene lost 4 bases, with 14 bases spanning the gap. Germline V gene lookup returns CDR1 SGHRS and CDR2 YFSETQ. This CDR3 has 13 amino acids.

A few counts support this clone. The chain joins TRBV5-1 to TRBJ2-6, with TRBD1 as a possible D gene (6 bases). CDR3 length equals 17 residues. Trimming took off 7 bases at V and 0 bases at J, with 17 bases between the two ends. Per germline, CDR1 SGHRS and CDR2 YFSETQ. The CDR3 nucleotides are TGCGCCAGCGCGACAGGCAGTACTAGCTCTGGGGCCAACGTCCTGACTTTC. Translated, it gives CASATGSTSSGANVLTF.

As regards this clone: Different DNA sequences within this sample yield the same CDR3. The chain is built from TRBV29-1 and TRBJ1-2, with unresolved D. V was cut by 4 bases and J by 2 bases, with 5 bases left in between. The germline V gene encodes CDR1 SQVTM and CDR2 ANQGSEA. CDR3 length: 11 residues. This CDR3 reads CSVGRNYGYTF. CDR3 DNA: TGCAGCGTTGGGAGGAACTATGGCTACACCTTC.

This clone was counted between two and nine times. This chain connects TRBV19 to TRBJ1-1, with D possibly matching TRBD1 (6 bases). CDR1 is LNHDA, CDR2 SQIVND, per germline (reference sequence). V was cut by 7 bases and J by 4 bases, with 13 bases left in between. The CDR3 has 13 residues. CDR3 residues: CASKPSRGTEAFF. Written as DNA, the CDR3 is TGTGCCAGTAAGCCATCCAGGGGCACTGAAGCTTTCTTT.

This chain connects TRBV28 to TRBJ2-7, with a weak D call TRBD2 (5 bases). The V gene's germline CDR1 is MDHEN and CDR2 SYDVKM. The CDR3 loop spans 11 amino acids. Trimming cost V 6 bases and J 6 bases, with 9 bases left between them. The CDR3, as DNA: TGTGCCAGCAGATCGGGGTCCGAGCAGTACTTC. Translating it yields CASRSGSEQYF.

V usage is TRBV7-9 and J usage is TRBJ2-7; no clear D gene. The CDR3 is 19 amino acids. V lost 3 bases and J lost 3, with 27 bases in between. Per the germline V gene, CDR1 is SEHNR and CDR2 is FQNEAQ (reference sequence). CDR3 bases: TGTGCCAGCAGCTTTGTAGTGCTCCCGACGTCGACACCGCACTACGAGCAGTACTTC. As protein: CASSFVVLPTSTPHYEQYF.

The V gene is TRBV7-2, the J gene TRBJ2-1; 7 bases are shared with TRBD2. Germline V gene sequence: CDR1 SGHTA, CDR2 FQGNSA. The CDR3 runs 17 residues. J gave up 1 base and V 4 bases, and 10 bases lay outside the gene matches. CDR3 bases: TGTGCCAGCAGCTCACTGGGGGGGAGAGGATCCTACAATGAGCAGTTCTTC. Protein sequence: CASSSLGGRGSYNEQFF.

The chain employs TRBV11-3 and TRBJ2-7; 14 bases are a match to TRBD2. Trimming cost V 4 bases and J 4 bases; bases outside gene matches: 3. Germline values: CDR1 SGHNT, CDR2 YENEEA. The CDR3 spans 15 residues. CDR3 bases: TGTGCCAGCAGCTCCGGGACTAGCGGGAGATACGAGCAGTACTTC. Residues: CASSSGTSGRYEQYF.

CDR3 sequence: CASSIGTGGYGYTF. In DNA, the CDR3 is TGTGCCAGTAGTATCGGGACAGGGGGTTATGGCTACACCTTC. The V call is TRBV19, the J call TRBJ1-2, with 11 bases fitting TRBD1. Trimming at V came to 3 bases and at J to 5 bases, leaving 2 bases not matched to a gene. CDR3 length: 14 residues. From germline, CDR1 is LNHDA and CDR2 SQIVND (reference sequence).

This clone has a handful of counts. CDR3 sequence: CAWSRYGGYAVQTQYF. The CDR3, as DNA: TGTGCCTGGAGTAGGTATGGGGGCTACGCGGTTCAGACCCAGTACTTC. V usage is TRBV30 and J usage is TRBJ2-5, with TRBD1 as a possible D gene (6 bases). The V gene lost 2 bases and the J gene lost 6 bases, with 22 bases spanning the gap. This CDR3 is 16 amino acids long. The germline V gene encodes CDR1 GTSNPN and CDR2 SVGIG (reference sequence).

The chain carries TRBV29-1 and TRBJ2-7; maybe TRBD1 (5 bases). Per germline, CDR1 SQVTM and CDR2 ANQGSEA. Deletions cut 2 bases from V and 3 bases from J, with 11 bases between. CDR3 length equals 13 residues. The CDR3 DNA follows: TGCAGCGTTGAACAGGGTAACAACTACGAGCAGTACTTC. Translation gives CSVEQGNNYEQYF.

Only a few counts were recorded for this clone. This chain links TRBV5-1 with TRBJ2-1, with 8 bases aligning to TRBD2. The CDR3 has 15 amino acids. Per germline, CDR1 SGHRS and CDR2 YFSETQ. V was pared by 0 bases and J by 5 bases, with 4 bases of the junction left unmatched. CDR3 bases: TGCGCCAGCAGCTTGGGCGCGGGAGGCCACAATGAGCAGTTCTTC. Amino acid sequence: CASSLGAGGHNEQFF.